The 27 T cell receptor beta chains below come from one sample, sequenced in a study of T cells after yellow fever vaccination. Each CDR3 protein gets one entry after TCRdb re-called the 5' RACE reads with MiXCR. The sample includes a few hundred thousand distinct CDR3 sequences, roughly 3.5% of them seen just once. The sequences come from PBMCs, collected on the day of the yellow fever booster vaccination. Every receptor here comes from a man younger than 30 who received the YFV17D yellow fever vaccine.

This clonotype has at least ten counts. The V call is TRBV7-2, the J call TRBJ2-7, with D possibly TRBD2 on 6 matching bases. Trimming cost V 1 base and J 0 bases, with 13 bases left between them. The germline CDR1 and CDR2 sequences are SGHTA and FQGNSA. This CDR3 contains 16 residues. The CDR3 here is CASSLVGGRSSYEQYF. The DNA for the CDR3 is TGTGCCAGCAGCTTAGTGGGGGGACGGAGCTCCTACGAGCAGTACTTC.

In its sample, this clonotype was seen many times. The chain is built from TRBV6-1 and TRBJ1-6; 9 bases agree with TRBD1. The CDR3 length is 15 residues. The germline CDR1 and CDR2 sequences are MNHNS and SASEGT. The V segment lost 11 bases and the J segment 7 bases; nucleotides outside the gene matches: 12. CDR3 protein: CALDTGQGMNSPLHF. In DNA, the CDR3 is TGTGCCCTAGACACAGGACAGGGGATGAATTCACCCCTCCACTTT.

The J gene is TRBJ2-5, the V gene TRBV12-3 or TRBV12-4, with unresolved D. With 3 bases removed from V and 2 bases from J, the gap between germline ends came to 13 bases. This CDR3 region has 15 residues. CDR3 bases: TGTGCCAGCAGTTTTTGGTTGAATCCTCAAGAGACCCAGTACTTC. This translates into CASSFWLNPQETQYF.

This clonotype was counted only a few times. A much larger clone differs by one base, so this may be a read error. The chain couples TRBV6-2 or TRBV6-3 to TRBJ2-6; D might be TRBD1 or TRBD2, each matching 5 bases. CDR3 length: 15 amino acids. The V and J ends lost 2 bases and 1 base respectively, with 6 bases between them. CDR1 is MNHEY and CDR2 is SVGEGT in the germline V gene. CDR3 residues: CASSYGGSGANVLTF. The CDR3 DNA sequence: TGTGCCAGCAGTTACGGGGGATCTGGGGCCAACGTCCTGACTTTC.

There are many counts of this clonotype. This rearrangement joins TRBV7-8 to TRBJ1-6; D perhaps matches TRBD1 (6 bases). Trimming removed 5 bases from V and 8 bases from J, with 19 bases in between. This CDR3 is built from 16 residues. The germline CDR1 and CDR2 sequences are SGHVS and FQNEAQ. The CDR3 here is CASSPSRNRVDSPLHF. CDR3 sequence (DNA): TGTGCCAGCAGCCCCTCCCGGAACAGGGTCGATTCACCCCTCCACTTT.

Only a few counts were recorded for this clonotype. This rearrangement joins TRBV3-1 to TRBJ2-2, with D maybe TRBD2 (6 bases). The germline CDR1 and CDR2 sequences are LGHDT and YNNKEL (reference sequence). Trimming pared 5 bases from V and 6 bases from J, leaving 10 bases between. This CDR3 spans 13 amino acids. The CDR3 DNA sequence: TGTGCCAGCAGCTCGCGGGATCCCGGGGAGCTGTTTTTT. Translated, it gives CASSSRDPGELFF.

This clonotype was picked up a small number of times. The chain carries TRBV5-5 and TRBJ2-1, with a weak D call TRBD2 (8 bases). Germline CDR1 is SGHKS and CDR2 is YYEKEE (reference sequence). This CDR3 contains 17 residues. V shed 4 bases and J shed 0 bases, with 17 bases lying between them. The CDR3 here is CASSPIQGTSSYNEQFF. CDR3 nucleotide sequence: TGTGCCAGCAGCCCCATACAGGGGACTAGCTCCTACAATGAGCAGTTCTTC.

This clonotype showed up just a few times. Written as DNA, the CDR3 is TGTGCCAGCAGCCCATTCGGACAGCTGAACACCGGGGAGCTGTTTTTT. Translating it yields CASSPFGQLNTGELFF. V usage is TRBV7-3 and J usage is TRBJ2-2, with D possibly being TRBD1 (6 bases). There are 16 residues in the CDR3. The V end was cut by 5 bases, the J end by 1 base, with 14 bases between. Germline CDR1 and CDR2: SGHTA and FQGTGA.

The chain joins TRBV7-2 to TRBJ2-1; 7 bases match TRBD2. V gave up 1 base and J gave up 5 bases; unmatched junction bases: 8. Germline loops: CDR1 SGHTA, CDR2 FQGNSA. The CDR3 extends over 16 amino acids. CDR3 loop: CASSLGVIAGNNEQFF. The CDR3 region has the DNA TGTGCCAGCAGCTTAGGGGTAATAGCGGGTAACAATGAGCAGTTCTTC.

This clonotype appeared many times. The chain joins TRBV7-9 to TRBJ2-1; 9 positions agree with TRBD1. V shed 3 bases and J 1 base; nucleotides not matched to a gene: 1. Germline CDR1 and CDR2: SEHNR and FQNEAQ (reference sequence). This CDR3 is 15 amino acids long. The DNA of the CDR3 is TGTGCCAGCAGCTTCGACAGGGGGTCCTACAATGAGCAGTTCTTC. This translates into CASSFDRGSYNEQFF.

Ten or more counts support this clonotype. The CDR3 sequence is CSVEGGARETQYF. DNA of the CDR3: TGCAGCGTTGAGGGTGGAGCGAGGGAGACCCAGTACTTC. V is TRBV29-1 and J is TRBJ2-5; the D is unclear. The CDR3 sequence is 13 residues long. The V end lost 3 bases, the J end lost 5 bases, and 13 bases lay between the germline ends. Germline CDR1 reads SQVTM; CDR2 reads ANQGSEA.

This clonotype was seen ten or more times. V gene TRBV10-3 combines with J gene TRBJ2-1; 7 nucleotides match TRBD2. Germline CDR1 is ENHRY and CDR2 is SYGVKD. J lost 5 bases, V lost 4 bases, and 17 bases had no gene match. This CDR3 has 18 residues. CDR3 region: CAISGAGWRSGVHNEQFF. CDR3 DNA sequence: TGTGCCATCAGTGGGGCAGGGTGGAGGAGCGGGGTCCACAATGAGCAGTTCTTC.

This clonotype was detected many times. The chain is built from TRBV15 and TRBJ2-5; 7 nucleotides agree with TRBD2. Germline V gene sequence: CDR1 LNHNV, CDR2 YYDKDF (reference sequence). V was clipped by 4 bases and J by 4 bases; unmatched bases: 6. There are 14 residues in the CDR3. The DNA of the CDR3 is TGTGCCACCAGCATCCAGCGGGGTCTAGAGACCCAGTACTTC. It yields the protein CATSIQRGLETQYF.

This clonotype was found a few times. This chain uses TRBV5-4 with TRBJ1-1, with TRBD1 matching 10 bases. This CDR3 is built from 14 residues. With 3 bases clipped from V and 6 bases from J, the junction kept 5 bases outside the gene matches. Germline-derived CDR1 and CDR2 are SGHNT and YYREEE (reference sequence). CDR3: CASSYGTGVAEAFF. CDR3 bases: TGTGCCAGCAGCTATGGGACAGGGGTGGCTGAAGCTTTCTTT.

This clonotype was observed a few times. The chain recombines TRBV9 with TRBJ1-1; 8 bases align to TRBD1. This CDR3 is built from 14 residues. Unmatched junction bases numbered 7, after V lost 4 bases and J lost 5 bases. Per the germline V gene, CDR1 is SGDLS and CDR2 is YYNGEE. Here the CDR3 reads CASSHGTGGTEAFF. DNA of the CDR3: TGTGCCAGCAGCCACGGGACAGGAGGGACTGAAGCTTTCTTT.

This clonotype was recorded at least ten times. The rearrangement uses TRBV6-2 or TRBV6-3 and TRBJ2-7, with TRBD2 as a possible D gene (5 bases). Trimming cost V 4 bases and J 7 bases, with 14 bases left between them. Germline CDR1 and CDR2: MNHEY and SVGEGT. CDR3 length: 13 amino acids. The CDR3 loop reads CASSSEVHGEQYV. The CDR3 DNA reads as TGTGCCAGCAGTTCGGAGGTCCACGGTGAGCAGTACGTC.

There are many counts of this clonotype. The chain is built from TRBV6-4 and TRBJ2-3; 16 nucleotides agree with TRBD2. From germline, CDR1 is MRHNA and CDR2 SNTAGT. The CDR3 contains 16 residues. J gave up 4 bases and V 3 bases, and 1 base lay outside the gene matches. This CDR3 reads CASSEGLAGGPDTQYF. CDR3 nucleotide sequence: TGTGCCAGCAGTGAGGGACTAGCGGGGGGGCCAGATACGCAGTATTTT.

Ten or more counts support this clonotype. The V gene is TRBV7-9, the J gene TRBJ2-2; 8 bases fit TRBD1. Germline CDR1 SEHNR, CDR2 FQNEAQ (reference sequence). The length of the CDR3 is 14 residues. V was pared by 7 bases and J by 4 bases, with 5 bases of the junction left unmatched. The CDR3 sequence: CASTYQGATGELFF. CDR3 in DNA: TGTGCCAGCACTTACCAGGGGGCCACCGGGGAGCTGTTTTTT.

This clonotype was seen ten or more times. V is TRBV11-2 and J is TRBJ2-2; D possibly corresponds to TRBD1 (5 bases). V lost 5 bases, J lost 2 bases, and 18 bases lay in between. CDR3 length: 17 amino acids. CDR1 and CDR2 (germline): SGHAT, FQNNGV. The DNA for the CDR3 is TGTGCCAGCAGCCTCACACCCCTGACAGAAAACACCGGGGAGCTGTTTTTT. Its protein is CASSLTPLTENTGELFF. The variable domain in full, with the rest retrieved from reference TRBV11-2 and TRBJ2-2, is EAGVAQSPRYKIIEKRQSVAFWCNPISGHATLYWYQQILGQGPKLLIQFQNNGVVDDSQLPKDRFSAERLKGVDSTLKIQPAKLEDSAVYLCASSLTPLTENTGELFFGEGSRLTVL.

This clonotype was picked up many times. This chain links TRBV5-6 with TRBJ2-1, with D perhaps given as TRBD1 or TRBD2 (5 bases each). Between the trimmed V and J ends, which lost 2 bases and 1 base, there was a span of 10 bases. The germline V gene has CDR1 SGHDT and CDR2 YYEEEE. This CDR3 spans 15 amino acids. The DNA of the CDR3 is TGTGCCAGCAGCTTAGAGGGGCAGTCCTACAATGAGCAGTTCTTC. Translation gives CASSLEGQSYNEQFF.

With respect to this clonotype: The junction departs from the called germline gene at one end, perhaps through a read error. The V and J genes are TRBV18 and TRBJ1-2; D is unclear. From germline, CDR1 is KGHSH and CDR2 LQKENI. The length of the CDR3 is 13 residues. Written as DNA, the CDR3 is TGTGCCAGCTCATCTTCCAGATCCTATGGCTTCACCTTC. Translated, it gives CASSSSRSYGFTF.

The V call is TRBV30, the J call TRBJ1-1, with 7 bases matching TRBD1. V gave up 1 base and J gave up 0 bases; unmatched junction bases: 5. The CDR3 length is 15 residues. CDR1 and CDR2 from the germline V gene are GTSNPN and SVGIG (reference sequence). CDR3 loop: CAWSARQGLNTEAFF. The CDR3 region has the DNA TGTGCCTGGAGTGCCCGACAGGGCCTGAACACTGAAGCTTTCTTT.

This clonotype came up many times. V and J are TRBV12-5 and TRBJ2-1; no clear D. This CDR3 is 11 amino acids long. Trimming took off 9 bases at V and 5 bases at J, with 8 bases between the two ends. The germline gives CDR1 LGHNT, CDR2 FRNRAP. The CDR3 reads CASNKNNEQFF. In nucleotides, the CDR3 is TGTGCTAGCAACAAGAACAATGAGCAGTTCTTC.

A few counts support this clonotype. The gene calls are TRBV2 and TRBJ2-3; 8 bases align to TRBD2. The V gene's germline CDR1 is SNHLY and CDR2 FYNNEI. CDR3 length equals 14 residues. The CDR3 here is CACKGSGGRDTQYF. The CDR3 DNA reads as TGTGCGTGCAAGGGGAGCGGGGGAAGGGATACGCAGTATTTT.

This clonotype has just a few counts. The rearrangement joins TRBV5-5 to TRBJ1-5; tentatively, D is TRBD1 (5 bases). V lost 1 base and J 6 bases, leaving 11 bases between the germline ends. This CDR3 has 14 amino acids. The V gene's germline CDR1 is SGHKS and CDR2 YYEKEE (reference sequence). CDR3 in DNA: TGTGCCAGCAGCTTGTTCGGGGACGGTCAGCCCCAGCATTTT. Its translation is CASSLFGDGQPQHF.

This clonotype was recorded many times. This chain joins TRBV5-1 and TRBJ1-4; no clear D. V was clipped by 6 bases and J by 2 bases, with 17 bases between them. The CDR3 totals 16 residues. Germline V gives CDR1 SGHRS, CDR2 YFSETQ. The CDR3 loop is CASTTGNLGTNEKLFF. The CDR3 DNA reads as TGCGCCAGCACGACGGGAAACCTGGGGACTAATGAAAAACTGTTTTTT. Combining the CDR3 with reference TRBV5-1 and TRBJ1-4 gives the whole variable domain KAGVTQTPRYLIKTRGQQVTLSCSPISGHRSVSWYQQTPGQGLQFLFEYFSETQRNKGNFPGRFSGRQFSNSRSEMNVSTLELGDSALYLCASTTGNLGTNEKLFFGSGTQLSVL.

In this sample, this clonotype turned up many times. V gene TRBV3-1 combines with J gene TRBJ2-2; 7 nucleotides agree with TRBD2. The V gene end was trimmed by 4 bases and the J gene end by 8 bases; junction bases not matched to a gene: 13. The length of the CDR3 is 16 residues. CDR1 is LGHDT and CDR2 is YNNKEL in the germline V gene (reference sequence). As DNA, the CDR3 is TGTGCCAGCAGCCCGCCCGTCCGGGACTATCCGGGGGAGCTGTTTTTT. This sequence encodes CASSPPVRDYPGELFF. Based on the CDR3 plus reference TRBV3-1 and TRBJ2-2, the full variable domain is DTAVSQTPKYLVTQMGNDKSIKCEQNLGHDTMYWYKQDSKKFLKIMFSYNNKELIINETVPNRFSPKSPDKAHLNLHINSLELGDSAVYFCASSPPVRDYPGELFFGEGSRLTVL.